The next 31 T cell receptor beta chains were all read from a single sample in a study of T cell responses to AZD1222 COVID-19 vaccine. Sequenced by immunoSEQ multiplex PCR; TCRdb stores in-frame clones only, minus some. In the table there are 110,000 to 150,000 clones, 80% to 95% of which are singletons. The starting material was peripheral blood, obtained 28 days after the second AZD1222 dose. Source of these receptors: an adult who received the AZD1222 COVID-19 vaccine.

V gene TRBV12-3 or TRBV12-4 combines with J gene TRBJ1-1; TRBD1 might be the D (6 bases). V gave up 5 bases and J gave up 7 bases, with 11 bases separating them. The CDR3 runs 12 residues. CDR3 coding DNA: TGTGCCAGCAGTCTCAGGGGCCTTGAAGCTTTCTTT. As protein: CASSLRGLEAFF.

This chain links TRBV27 with TRBJ1-6; 8 bases agree with TRBD1. Germline V gene lookup returns CDR1 MNHEY and CDR2 SMNVEV (reference sequence). The CDR3 totals 17 residues. V was clipped by 4 bases and J by 4 bases; unmatched bases: 9. CDR3 protein: CASSSVGQGLYNSPLHF. Here the CDR3 DNA reads TGTGCCAGCAGTTCCGTCGGACAGGGACTTTATAATTCACCCCTCCACTTT.

The CDR3 coding sequence is TGTGCCGCGACGGGCGGGACCCGGAACACCGGGGAGCTGTTTTTT. Its protein is CAATGGTRNTGELFF. The rearrangement joins TRBV19 to TRBJ2-2; tentative D call: TRBD2 (6 bases). Germline V gene sequence: CDR1 LNHDA, CDR2 SQIVND (reference sequence). Trimming cost V 11 bases and J 1 base, with 17 bases left between them. This CDR3 has 15 amino acids.

This sequence joins TRBV5-5 and TRBJ1-1, with D hard to call. This CDR3 region has 14 residues. V lost 4 bases and J lost 3, with 13 bases in between. Germline values: CDR1 SGHKS, CDR2 YYEKEE (reference sequence). The CDR3 spells CASSGLREHTEAFF. The CDR3 bases are TGTGCCAGCAGCGGGCTGAGGGAACACACTGAAGCTTTCTTT.

The chain has TRBV7-2 and TRBJ1-1; 11 positions match TRBD1. The CDR3 is made up of 16 amino acids. J lost 0 bases, V lost 5 bases, and 5 bases had no gene match. CDR1 and CDR2 (germline): SGHTA, FQGNSA. CDR3 loop: CASSTGTGGLNTEAFF. CDR3 in DNA: TGTGCCAGCAGCACCGGGACAGGGGGTCTGAACACTGAAGCTTTCTTT.

The rearrangement uses TRBV10-2 and TRBJ1-5, with TRBD1 identical over 8 bases. The trim removed 6 bases at V and 8 bases at J, leaving 3 bases unmatched. The CDR3 extends over 12 amino acids. Germline V gene lookup returns CDR1 WSHSY and CDR2 SAAADI. CDR3 in amino acids: CASRVQGEPQHF. The CDR3 DNA is TGCGCCAGCAGGGTACAGGGGGAGCCCCAGCATTTT.

J is TRBJ2-7 and V is TRBV5-1, with a weak D call TRBD2 (5 bases). This CDR3 region has 14 residues. Germline CDR1 and CDR2: SGHRS and YFSETQ. Trimming cost V 4 bases and J 3 bases, with 14 bases left between them. CDR3 sequence: CASSPTGRGYEQYF. For the CDR3, the DNA is TGCGCCAGCAGCCCTACTGGGAGAGGCTACGAGCAGTACTTC.

The chain has TRBV19 and TRBJ1-1; 7 nucleotides align to TRBD1. The germline V gene encodes CDR1 LNHDA and CDR2 SQIVND (reference sequence). The CDR3 contains 15 residues. V was clipped by 2 bases and J by 1 base; unmatched bases: 4. DNA for the CDR3: TGTGCCAGTAGTATACGACAGGGCGGGAACACTGAAGCTTTCTTT. Translating gives CASSIRQGGNTEAFF.

The rearrangement joins TRBV5-1 to TRBJ1-2; no firm D call. The length of the CDR3 is 13 residues. Deletions cut 0 bases from V and 4 bases from J, with 7 bases between. The germline gives CDR1 SGHRS, CDR2 YFSETQ. The CDR3 bases are TGCGCCAGCAGCTTGGGTTCAGGCTATGGCTACACCTTC. Translating gives CASSLGSGYGYTF. Full variable domain (rest looked up from reference TRBV5-1 and TRBJ1-2): KAGVTQTPRYLIKTRGQQVTLSCSPISGHRSVSWYQQTPGQGLQFLFEYFSETQRNKGNFPGRFSGRQFSNSRSEMNVSTLELGDSALYLCASSLGSGYGYTFGSGTRLTVV.

The chain has TRBV28 and TRBJ2-7, with 7 bases that match TRBD1. CDR3 length: 14 amino acids. Germline-derived CDR1 and CDR2 are MDHEN and SYDVKM. With 7 bases clipped from V and 0 bases from J, the junction kept 6 bases outside the gene matches. CDR3 coding DNA: TGTGCCAGCACGAACAGGGGTTCCTCCTACGAGCAGTACTTC. The encoded protein is CASTNRGSSYEQYF.

The chain couples TRBV4-3 to TRBJ2-1; tentative D call: TRBD2 (5 bases). Per germline, CDR1 LGHNA and CDR2 YSLEER. Trimming removed 8 bases from V and 0 bases from J, with 17 bases in between. The CDR3 extends over 16 amino acids. In DNA, the CDR3 is TGCGCCAGCCGGCCGGACTGGCTAGGCTCCTACAATGAGCAGTTCTTC. It is translated as CASRPDWLGSYNEQFF.

The chain employs TRBV6-5 and TRBJ1-1; no clear D. The germline V gene encodes CDR1 MNHEY and CDR2 SVGAGI. CDR3 length: 14 residues. Trimming left V 2 bases short and J 0 bases short, with 7 bases between. The CDR3 DNA sequence: TGTGCCAGCAGTTACACGGAGGTGAACACTGAAGCTTTCTTT. This codes for CASSYTEVNTEAFF.

The rearrangement links TRBV10-2 to TRBJ2-7; D is unresolved. This CDR3 is built from 12 residues. Deletions cut 2 bases from V and 6 bases from J, with 8 bases between. Per germline, CDR1 WSHSY and CDR2 SAAADI. The CDR3 loop is CASSEESLEQYF. For the CDR3, the DNA is TGCGCCAGCAGTGAGGAGTCACTCGAGCAGTACTTC.

This clone was observed a single time. This rearrangement joins TRBV28 to TRBJ2-7, with 9 bases aligning to TRBD2. CDR3 length: 14 residues. Germline V CDR1 and CDR2: MDHEN, SYDVKM. J was trimmed by 4 bases and V by 5 bases; bases with no gene match: 6. CDR3 DNA sequence: TGTGCCAGCAGTGGTAGCGGGAGAAGGTACGAGCAGTACTTC. As protein: CASSGSGRRYEQYF.

This clone has only one observation. The rearrangement joins TRBV6-1 to TRBJ1-4; 10 bases are shared with TRBD1. This CDR3 contains 15 residues. V dropped 2 bases and J dropped 6; count of bases not matched to a gene: 3. The V gene's germline CDR1 is MNHNS and CDR2 SASEGT. CDR3 coding DNA: TGTGCCAGCAGTGAATCGACAGGGGGCTATGAAAAACTGTTTTTT. It is translated as CASSESTGGYEKLFF.

The chain combines TRBV10-3 with TRBJ2-7, with 10 bases lining up with TRBD1. This CDR3 contains 14 residues. CDR1 is ENHRY and CDR2 is SYGVKD in the germline V gene. V shed 10 bases, J shed 7 bases, and the junction held 13 bases outside the gene matches. The CDR3 sequence: CATSIGTGAEEQYF. In nucleotides, the CDR3 is TGTGCCACCTCCATCGGGACAGGGGCGGAAGAGCAGTACTTC.

This sequence joins TRBV7-9 and TRBJ2-1; D is unclear. V lost 8 bases to trimming and J lost 1 base, with 9 bases between them. Germline V lookup: CDR1 SEHNR, CDR2 FQNEAQ (reference sequence). This CDR3 has 13 residues. The CDR3 loop reads CASDRESYNEQFF. In nucleotides, the CDR3 is TGTGCCAGCGATCGTGAATCCTACAATGAGCAGTTCTTC.

The chain uses TRBV18 and TRBJ2-5; D is unresolved. Germline CDR1 and CDR2: KGHSH and LQKENI. CDR3 length equals 15 residues. V was pared by 3 bases and J by 3 bases, with 14 bases between. The CDR3 loop reads CASSPSSLNKETQYF. CDR3 sequence (DNA): TGTGCCAGCTCACCGAGTAGCCTTAACAAAGAGACCCAGTACTTC.

The chain has TRBV19 and TRBJ2-3; 9 bases map to TRBD2. J gave up 1 base and V 3 bases, and 2 bases lay outside the gene matches. Germline CDR1 LNHDA, CDR2 SQIVND (reference sequence). The CDR3 is made up of 15 amino acids. The CDR3 DNA follows: TGTGCCAGTAGTATGACTAGCGGAGGCACAGATACGCAGTATTTT. This gives the protein CASSMTSGGTDTQYF.

The CDR3 DNA is TGCGCCAGCAGCCTTACCGGGACTAGCGGGAGGGGCGAGCAGTTCTTC. It yields the protein CASSLTGTSGRGEQFF. This chain uses TRBV4-3 with TRBJ2-1, with TRBD2 matching over 16 bases. The J segment lost 10 bases and the V segment lost 4 bases, leaving 7 bases of the junction unmatched. The CDR3 is 16 amino acids. Per germline, CDR1 LGHNA and CDR2 YSLEER.

The rearrangement links TRBV6-5 to TRBJ1-1; TRBD1 aligns across 10 bases. CDR3 size: 13 residues. Germline CDR1 and CDR2: MNHEY and SVGAGI. The junction had 10 bases not matched to a gene; V was cut back by 5 bases and J by 13 bases. The DNA of the CDR3 is TGTGCCAGCAGTCCGGGACAGGGGCCATGGAATTTCTTT. Translation gives CASSPGQGPWNFF.

V usage is TRBV20-1 and J usage is TRBJ2-3; D is perhaps TRBD2 (7 bases). The CDR3 has 15 residues. Deletions cut 3 bases from V and 1 base from J, with 14 bases between. Germline V gives CDR1 DFQATT, CDR2 SNEGSKA (reference sequence). DNA of the CDR3: TGCAGTGCTAGTACGGCGGGGGCCGGCACAGATACGCAGTATTTT. Protein sequence: CSASTAGAGTDTQYF.

The chain joins TRBV5-1 to TRBJ1-1, with TRBD1 matching over 8 bases. V lost 4 bases, J lost 1 base, and 6 bases stayed unmatched. The CDR3 totals 15 residues. Germline V gene sequence: CDR1 SGHRS, CDR2 YFSETQ. CDR3 sequence reads: CASSGMGQANTEAFF. In DNA, the CDR3 is TGCGCCAGCAGCGGAATGGGACAGGCGAACACTGAAGCTTTCTTT.

This chain uses TRBV11-2 with TRBJ2-2, with 9 bases that match TRBD1. The CDR3 consists of 17 residues. Germline trimming cut 5 bases from V and 3 bases from J; bases unmatched to any gene: 10. Germline V gene lookup returns CDR1 SGHAT and CDR2 FQNNGV. The CDR3 protein is CASSPLPGQGDTGELFF. The CDR3 region has the DNA TGTGCCAGCAGCCCCCTCCCGGGACAGGGTGACACCGGGGAGCTGTTTTTT.

The chain carries TRBV28 and TRBJ1-4; D uncertain. Germline values: CDR1 MDHEN, CDR2 SYDVKM. Between the trimmed V and J ends, which lost 6 bases and 7 bases, there was a span of 18 bases. This CDR3 has 15 residues. CDR3: CASSRRAGLGEKLFF. CDR3 sequence (DNA): TGTGCCAGCAGCCGCCGTGCGGGGTTAGGTGAAAAACTGTTTTTT.

The V gene is TRBV30, the J gene TRBJ1-3; D not certain. Germline V gene sequence: CDR1 GTSNPN, CDR2 SVGIG (reference sequence). The CDR3 contains 11 residues. Trimming cost V 5 bases and J 1 base, with 3 bases left between them. In nucleotides, the CDR3 is TGTGCCTGGGATTCTGGAAACACCATATATTTT. It specifies CAWDSGNTIYF.

A single count supports this clone. J is TRBJ1-5 and V is TRBV4-2; maybe TRBD1 (6 bases). V lost 1 base, J lost 7 bases, and 14 bases lay in between. The CDR3 sequence is 15 residues long. Germline CDR1 and CDR2: LGHNA and YNFKEQ. CDR3 residues: CASSQAGVSGQPQHF. The CDR3 DNA reads TGTGCCAGCAGCCAAGCAGGGGTTAGCGGCCAGCCCCAGCATTTT.

This chain joins TRBV7-9 and TRBJ2-1, with a tentative D call TRBD2 (6 bases). The ends were cut back, 5 bases at V and 6 bases at J, with 20 bases in the middle. CDR1 is SEHNR, CDR2 FQNEAQ, per germline (reference sequence). The CDR3 runs 16 residues. The CDR3: CASSTWGSGAVNEQFF. The DNA of the CDR3 is TGTGCCAGCAGCACCTGGGGTAGCGGAGCTGTCAATGAGCAGTTCTTC.

V is TRBV10-1 and J is TRBJ1-3; D unclear. The CDR3 length is 11 residues. Trimming took 4 bases from V and 4 from J, leaving 2 bases between them. Germline CDR1 and CDR2: WNHNN and SYGVQD (reference sequence). The CDR3 nucleotides read TGCGCCAGCAGTGCCGGAAACACCATATATTTT. Translated, it gives CASSAGNTIYF.

The CDR3 nucleotides are TGTGCCACCAGAGGGGACAGGGGTAGCAATGAGCAGTTCTTC. It yields the protein CATRGDRGSNEQFF. The rearrangement links TRBV24-1 to TRBJ2-1; 10 bases agree with TRBD1. CDR1 is KGHDR, CDR2 SFDVKD, per germline. The CDR3 contains 14 residues. The J segment lost 6 bases and the V segment lost 7 bases, leaving 5 bases of the junction unmatched.

The V call is TRBV7-9, the J call TRBJ1-1, with D possibly TRBD1 on 6 matching bases. Germline V gene data show CDR1 as SEHNR and CDR2 as FQNEAQ (reference sequence). The CDR3 loop spans 15 amino acids. V was clipped by 7 bases and J by 2 bases, with 17 bases between them. The CDR3 reads CASNPRGVDNTEAFF. For the CDR3, the DNA is TGTGCCAGCAACCCAAGGGGGGTGGACAACACTGAAGCTTTCTTT.